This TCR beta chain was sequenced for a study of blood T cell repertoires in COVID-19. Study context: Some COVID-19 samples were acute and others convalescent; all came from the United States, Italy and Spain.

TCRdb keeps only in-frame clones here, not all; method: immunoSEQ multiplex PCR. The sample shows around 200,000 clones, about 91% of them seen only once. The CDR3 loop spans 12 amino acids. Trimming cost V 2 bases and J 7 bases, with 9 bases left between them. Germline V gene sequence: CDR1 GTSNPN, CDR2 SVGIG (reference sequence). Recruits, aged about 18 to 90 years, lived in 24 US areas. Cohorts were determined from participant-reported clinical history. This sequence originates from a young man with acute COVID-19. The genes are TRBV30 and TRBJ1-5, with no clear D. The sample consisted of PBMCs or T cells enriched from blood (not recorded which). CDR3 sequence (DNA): TGTGCCTGGAGTCTCCCCCCGCAGCCCCAGCATTTT. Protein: CAWSLPPQPQHF.